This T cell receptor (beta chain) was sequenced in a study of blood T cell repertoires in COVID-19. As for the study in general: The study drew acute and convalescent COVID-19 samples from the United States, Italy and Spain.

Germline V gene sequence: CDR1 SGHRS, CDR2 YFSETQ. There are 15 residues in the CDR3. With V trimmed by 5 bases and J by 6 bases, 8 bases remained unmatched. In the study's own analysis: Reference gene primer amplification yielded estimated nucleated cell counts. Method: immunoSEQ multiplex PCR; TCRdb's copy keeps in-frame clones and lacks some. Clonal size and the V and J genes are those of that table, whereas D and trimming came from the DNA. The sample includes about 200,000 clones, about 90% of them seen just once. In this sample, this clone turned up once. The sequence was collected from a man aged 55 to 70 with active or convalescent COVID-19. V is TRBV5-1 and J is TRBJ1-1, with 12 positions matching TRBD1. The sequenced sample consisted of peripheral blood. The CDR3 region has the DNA TGCGCCAGCAGGCTGGGGACAGGGGGCTCGGCTGAAGCTTTCTTT. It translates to CASRLGTGGSAEAFF.